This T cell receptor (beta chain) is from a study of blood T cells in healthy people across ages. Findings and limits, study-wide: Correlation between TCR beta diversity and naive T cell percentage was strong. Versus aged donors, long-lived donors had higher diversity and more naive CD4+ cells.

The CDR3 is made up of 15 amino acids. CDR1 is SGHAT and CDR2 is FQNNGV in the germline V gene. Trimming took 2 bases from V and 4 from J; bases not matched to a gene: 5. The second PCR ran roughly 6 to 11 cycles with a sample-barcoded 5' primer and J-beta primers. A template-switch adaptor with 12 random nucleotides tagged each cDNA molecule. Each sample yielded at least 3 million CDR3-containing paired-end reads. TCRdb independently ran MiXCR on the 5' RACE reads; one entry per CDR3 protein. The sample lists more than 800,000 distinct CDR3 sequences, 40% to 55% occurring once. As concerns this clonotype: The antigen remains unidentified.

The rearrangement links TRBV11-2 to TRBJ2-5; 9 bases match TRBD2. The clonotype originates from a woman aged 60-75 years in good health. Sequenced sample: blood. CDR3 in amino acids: CASSLRRAGGETQYF. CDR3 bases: TGTGCCAGCAGCTTAAGACGAGCGGGAGGAGAGACCCAGTACTTC.